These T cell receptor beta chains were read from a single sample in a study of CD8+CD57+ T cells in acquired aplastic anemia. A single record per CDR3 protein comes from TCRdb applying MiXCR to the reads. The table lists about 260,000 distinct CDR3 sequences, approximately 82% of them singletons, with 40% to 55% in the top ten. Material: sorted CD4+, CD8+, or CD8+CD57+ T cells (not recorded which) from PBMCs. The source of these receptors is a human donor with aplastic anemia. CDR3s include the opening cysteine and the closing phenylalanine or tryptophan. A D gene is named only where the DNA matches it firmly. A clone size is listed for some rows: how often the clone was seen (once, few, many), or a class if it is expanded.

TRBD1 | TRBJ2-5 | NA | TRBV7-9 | TGTGCCAGCAGCTTCAGGGGGTTGCTTAAGGAGACCCAGTACTTC | CASSFRGLLKETQYF
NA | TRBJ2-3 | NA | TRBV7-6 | TGTGCCAGCAGCTCCGCTCGAGGACAGTATACGAAGTATTTT | CASSSARGQYTKYF
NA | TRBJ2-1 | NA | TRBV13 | TGTGCCAGCAGTGAAGGGGGGGAAACCTACAATGAGCAGTTCTTC | CASSEGGETYNEQFF
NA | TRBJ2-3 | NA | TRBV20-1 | TGCAGTGCTAGAGATATCCATGTTGGAGATACGCAGTATTTT | CSARDIHVGDTQYF
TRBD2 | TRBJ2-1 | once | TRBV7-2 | TGTGCCAGCAGCCCCCGGACTAGCGGGGGGTTGAAGGATCAGTTCTTC | CASSPRTSGGLKDQFF
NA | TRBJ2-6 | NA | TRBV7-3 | TGTGCCAGCAGCCAGGGGCGGGGACGACCTACGAGCAGTGTCCTGACTTTC | CASSQGRGRPTSSVLTF
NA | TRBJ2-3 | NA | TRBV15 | TGTGCCAGCAGCAGAGGGAGCGGGCACGGTACGCAGTATTTC | CASSRGSGHGTQYF
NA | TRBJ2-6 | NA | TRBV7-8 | TGTGCCAGCAGCTTAGCGGGAGGCCACGGTATCCACGTTCTGACTTTC | CASSLAGGHGIHVLTF
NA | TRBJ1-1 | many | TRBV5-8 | TGTGCCAGCAGCTTTACTATGGCAGGGAACACTGAAGCTTTCTTT | CASSFTMAGNTEAFF
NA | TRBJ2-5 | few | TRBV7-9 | TGTGCCAGCAGCTTAGTGCCCGGGGAGCTGTCTCTTGGATTT | CASSLVPGELSLGF
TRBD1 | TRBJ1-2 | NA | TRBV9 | TGTGCCAGCAGCGTAGGGGGACAGAGCACAGATAGCTACACCTTC | CASSVGGQSTDSYTF